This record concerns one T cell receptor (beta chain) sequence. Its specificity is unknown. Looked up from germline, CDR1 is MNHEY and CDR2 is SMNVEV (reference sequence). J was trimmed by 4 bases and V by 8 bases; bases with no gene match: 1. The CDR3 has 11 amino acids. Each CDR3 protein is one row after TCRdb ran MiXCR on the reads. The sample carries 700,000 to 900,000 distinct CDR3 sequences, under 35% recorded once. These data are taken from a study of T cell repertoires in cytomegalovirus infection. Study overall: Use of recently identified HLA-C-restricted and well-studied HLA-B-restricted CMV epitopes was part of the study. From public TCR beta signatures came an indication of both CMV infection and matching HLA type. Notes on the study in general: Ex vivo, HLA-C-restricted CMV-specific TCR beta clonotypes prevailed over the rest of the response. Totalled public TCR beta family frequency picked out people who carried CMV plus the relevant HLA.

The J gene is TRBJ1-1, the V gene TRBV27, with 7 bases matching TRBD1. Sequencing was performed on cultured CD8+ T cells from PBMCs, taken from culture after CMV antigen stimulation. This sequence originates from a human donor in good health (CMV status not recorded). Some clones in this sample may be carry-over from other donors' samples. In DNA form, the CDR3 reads TGTGCCAGCCACAGGGGCACTGAAGCTTTCTTT. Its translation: CASHRGTEAFF.